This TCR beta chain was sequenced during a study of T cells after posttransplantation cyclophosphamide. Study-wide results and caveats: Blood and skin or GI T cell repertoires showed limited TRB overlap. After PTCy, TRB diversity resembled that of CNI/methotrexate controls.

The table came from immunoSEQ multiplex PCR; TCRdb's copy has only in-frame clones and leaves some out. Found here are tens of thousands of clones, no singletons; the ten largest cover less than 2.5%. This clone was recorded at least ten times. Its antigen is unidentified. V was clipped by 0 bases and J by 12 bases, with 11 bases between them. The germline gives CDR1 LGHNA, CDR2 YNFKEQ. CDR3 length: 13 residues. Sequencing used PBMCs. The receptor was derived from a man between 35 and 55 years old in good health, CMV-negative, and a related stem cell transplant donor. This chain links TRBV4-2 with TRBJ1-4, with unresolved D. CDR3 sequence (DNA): TGTGCCAGCAGCCAAGACCCCGGGTTTGAACTGTTTTTT. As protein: CASSQDPGFELFF.